Listed below are T cell receptor beta chains from one sample, sequenced in a study of radiation and T cells in renal cell carcinoma. Data came from immunoSEQ multiplex PCR; TCRdb stores just in-frame clones and leaves some out. The sample yields just over 15,000 clones, 55% to 60% seen once. The sequencing here drew on tumor tissue, taken from a patient whose treatment was nephrectomy without radiotherapy. The receptors were sampled from a man aged 50 to 60 with renal cell carcinoma. CDR3s include the opening cysteine and the closing phenylalanine or tryptophan. Fields, in order: D gene, clone size, J gene, V gene, CDR3 DNA, CDR3 protein. The D gene is left open where the match is weak. Clone size is given for some rows only: seen once, a few or many times, or a class if the clone is expanded.

d_gene: -; abundance: -; j_gene: TRBJ1-4; v_gene: TRBV19; CDR3nt: TGTGCCAGTAGTATTTTTGGATTAACTAATGAAAAACTGTTTTTT; CDR3aa: CASSIFGLTNEKLFF
d_gene: TRBD2; abundance: large; j_gene: TRBJ2-7; v_gene: TRBV10-3; CDR3nt: TGTGCCATCAGTGAACGAGCGGGAGTGAACGAGCAGTACTTC; CDR3aa: CAISERAGVNEQYF
d_gene: -; abundance: -; j_gene: TRBJ1-1; v_gene: TRBV5-6; CDR3nt: TGTGCCAGCAGCTTGGCGGGGGCGAACACTGAAGCTTTCTTT; CDR3aa: CASSLAGANTEAFF
d_gene: -; abundance: -; j_gene: TRBJ2-1; v_gene: TRBV19; CDR3nt: TGTGCCAGTAGTATCCGGGACTCCTTGCCCAATGAGCAGTTCTTC; CDR3aa: CASSIRDSLPNEQFF
d_gene: TRBD2; abundance: -; j_gene: TRBJ2-1; v_gene: TRBV11-2; CDR3nt: TGTGCCAGCAGCTATCGGACTAGCAGGAGCGATGAGCAGTTCTTC; CDR3aa: CASSYRTSRSDEQFF
d_gene: TRBD1; abundance: -; j_gene: TRBJ1-5; v_gene: TRBV4-1; CDR3nt: TGCGCCAGCAGCGACCGGGACAGGGGTCAGCCCCAGCATTTT; CDR3aa: CASSDRDRGQPQHF
d_gene: -; abundance: large; j_gene: TRBJ1-1; v_gene: TRBV28; CDR3nt: TGTGCCAGCAGTTTCTCAGCGATCGCTTTCTTT; CDR3aa: CASSFSAIAFF
d_gene: -; abundance: few; j_gene: TRBJ2-7; v_gene: TRBV4-1; CDR3nt: TGCGCCAGCAGCCAAATCCGGGACACTTACGAGCAGTACTTC; CDR3aa: CASSQIRDTYEQYF
d_gene: TRBD2; abundance: -; j_gene: TRBJ2-7; v_gene: TRBV5-4; CDR3nt: TGTGCCAGCAGCTTGGTAACTAGCGGGAGAGGGCCCCCTTACGAGCAGTACTTC; CDR3aa: CASSLVTSGRGPPYEQYF
d_gene: -; abundance: -; j_gene: TRBJ1-4; v_gene: TRBV11-2; CDR3nt: TGTGCCAGCAGCTCAACAAGGGCAACTAATGAAAAACTGTTTTTT; CDR3aa: CASSSTRATNEKLFF
d_gene: TRBD1; abundance: -; j_gene: TRBJ1-1; v_gene: TRBV25-1; CDR3nt: TGTGCCAGCAGCGGGACAGGGAGGGACACTGAAGCTTTCTTT; CDR3aa: CASSGTGRDTEAFF
d_gene: -; abundance: -; j_gene: TRBJ2-2; v_gene: TRBV9; CDR3nt: TGTGCCAGCAGCCCACGATCGAACACCGGGGAGCTGTTTTTT; CDR3aa: CASSPRSNTGELFF
d_gene: -; abundance: -; j_gene: TRBJ2-5; v_gene: TRBV11-3; CDR3nt: TGTGCCAGCAGCCGCGGGACAAGGCCGATCCAAGAGACCCAGTACTTC; CDR3aa: CASSRGTRPIQETQYF
d_gene: -; abundance: -; j_gene: TRBJ2-1; v_gene: TRBV9; CDR3nt: TGTGCCAGCAGCCCTCCCGGGGGCCTCTCCTACAATGAGCAGTTCTTC; CDR3aa: CASSPPGGLSYNEQFF